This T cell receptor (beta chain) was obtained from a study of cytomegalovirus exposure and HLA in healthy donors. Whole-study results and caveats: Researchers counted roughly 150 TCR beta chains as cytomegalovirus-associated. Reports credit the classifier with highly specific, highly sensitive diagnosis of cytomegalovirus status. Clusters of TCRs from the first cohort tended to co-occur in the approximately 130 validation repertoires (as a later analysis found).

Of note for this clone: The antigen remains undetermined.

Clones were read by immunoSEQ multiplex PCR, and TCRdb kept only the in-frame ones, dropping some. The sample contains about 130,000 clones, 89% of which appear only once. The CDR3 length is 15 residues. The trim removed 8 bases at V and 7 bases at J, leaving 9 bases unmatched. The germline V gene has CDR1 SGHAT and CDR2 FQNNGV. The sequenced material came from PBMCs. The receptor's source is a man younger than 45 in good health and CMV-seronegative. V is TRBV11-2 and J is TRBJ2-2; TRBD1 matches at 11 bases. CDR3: CASLPGQGVSGELFF. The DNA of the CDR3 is TGTGCCAGCTTACCGGGACAGGGGGTTAGCGGGGAGCTGTTTTTT.